Following are 9 T cell receptor beta chains from one sample sequenced in a study of vaccination and CD4 T cells after COVID-19 (dated by TCRdb to between 2021 and 2024). The library relied on PCR. This sample was sequenced with an Illumina iSeq 100. TCR sequencing of DNA from cultured CD4+ T cells used the Oncomine TCR Beta short-read assay at the Johns Hopkins FTIC core. Genomic DNA was extracted from the cultured CD4+ T cells with the QIAamp micro DNA kit. TCRdb reprocessed the public reads (quality trimming at Q25 with fastp, clone calling with MiXCR) and kept in-frame beta chains. CDR3 protein duplicates are merged, each entry listing the most common genes and DNA. Present in this sample are approximately 11,000 distinct CDR3 sequences, under 45% of which were seen just once. Together, the top ten hold 15% to 20% of the sample. This specimen's treatment or condition label, interpreted: approximately nine-day PBMC culture with coronavirus spike peptide pools or control peptides (ViraFEST assay). CD4+ T cells from unexposed donors were collected before the COVID-19 pandemic (2011-2018).

Which antigens these TCRs recognize remains unknown. The sequencing sample was made of CD4+ T cells from blood, cultured in vitro. These receptor sequences come from a human donor in good health.

The V and J genes are TRBV27 and TRBJ2-7; 9 positions agree with TRBD1. The CDR3 sequence is 13 residues long. V shed 6 bases, J shed 6 bases, and the junction held 6 bases outside the gene matches. From germline, CDR1 is MNHEY and CDR2 SMNVEV (reference sequence). This chain's CDR3 is CASSWGQGVEQYF. CDR3 in DNA: TGTGCCAGCAGCTGGGGACAGGGAGTCGAGCAGTACTTC.

This clonotype was detected only a few times. V is TRBV10-3 and J is TRBJ2-7; TRBD1 matches at 9 bases. Trimming removed 9 bases from V and 2 bases from J; junction bases left unmatched: 5. Germline CDR1 and CDR2: ENHRY and SYGVKD. The length of the CDR3 is 13 residues. The CDR3 is CAISDRGTYEQYF. The CDR3, as DNA: TGTGCCATTTCGGACAGGGGCACCTACGAGCAGTACTTC.

This chain links TRBV10-3 with TRBJ2-3; no firm D call. This CDR3 is built from 14 residues. The germline V and J ends were trimmed by 4 bases and 5 bases, with 13 bases remaining between them. The germline V gene has CDR1 ENHRY and CDR2 SYGVKD. CDR3 region: CAISVARDKDTQYF. In DNA form, the CDR3 reads TGTGCCATCAGTGTTGCTAGAGATAAAGATACGCAGTATTTT.

The rearrangement uses TRBV7-2 and TRBJ2-1; D might be TRBD1 (6 bases). With 2 bases removed from V and 10 bases from J, the gap between germline ends came to 12 bases. CDR1 and CDR2 from the germline V gene are SGHTA and FQGNSA. This CDR3 spans 13 amino acids. The CDR3 sequence: CASSLTGNGEQFF. The CDR3 DNA follows: TGTGCCAGCAGCTTAACAGGGAATGGGGAGCAGTTCTTC.

Concerning this clonotype: At one of its ends the junction is not consistent with the germline gene, which may arise from a read error. This sequence joins TRBV7-2 and TRBJ1-2; D may be TRBD1 (5 bases). The CDR3 length is 15 residues. Germline V CDR1 and CDR2: SGHTA, FQGNSA. CDR3 in amino acids: CASSLGAGRNHGHTF. In DNA form, the CDR3 reads TGTGCCAGCAGCTTAGGGGCAGGGAGAAACCATGGCCACACCTTC.

The sample holds a few counts of this clonotype. The rearrangement joins TRBV20-1 to TRBJ2-7; 9 bases map to TRBD1. Germline CDR1 and CDR2: DFQATT and SNEGSKA (reference sequence). This CDR3 has 16 residues. V lost 0 bases, J lost 6 bases, and 12 bases stayed unmatched. The CDR3 region is CSARELNRGRVFEQYF. The CDR3 DNA reads TGCAGTGCTAGAGAGCTCAACAGGGGGCGAGTTTTCGAGCAGTACTTC.

This clonotype was counted a few times. The rearrangement uses TRBV11-3 and TRBJ2-7; 9 nucleotides align to TRBD1. V trimming: 6 bases; J trimming: 2 bases; junction bases outside the gene matches: 5. Germline loops: CDR1 SGHNT, CDR2 YENEEA. The CDR3 runs to 14 residues. The CDR3 region has the DNA TGTGCCAGCAGTCTCGGGACAGGGCCCTACGAGCAGTACTTC. The encoded protein is CASSLGTGPYEQYF.

The genes are TRBV5-1 and TRBJ1-2, with D unclear. The CDR3 contains 13 residues. The germline V gene encodes CDR1 SGHRS and CDR2 YFSETQ. Trimming cost V 0 bases and J 5 bases, with 8 bases left between them. CDR3 in DNA: TGCGCCAGCAGCTTGGCAGAGGAATATGGCTACACCTTC. Its protein product is CASSLAEEYGYTF.

This chain joins TRBV6-2 or TRBV6-3 and TRBJ1-1; tentative D call: TRBD1 (6 bases). Trimming took 0 bases from V and 4 from J, leaving 15 bases between them. The CDR3 extends over 16 amino acids. Germline V gene sequence: CDR1 MNHEY, CDR2 SVGEGT. CDR3 protein: CASSYSTGLEVTEAFF. In DNA, the CDR3 is TGTGCCAGCAGTTACTCTACAGGGCTTGAGGTCACTGAAGCTTTCTTT.